The source of this TCR beta chain is a study of blood T cells in healthy people across ages. Study-wide results and limits: From one million sequenced T cells, diversity estimates were lower bounds.

Donors were systemically healthy Caucasian individuals from Russia aged 6 to 90 years. A sample-barcoded 5' primer and a J-beta primer mix were used in a second PCR of about 7 to 12 cycles. The yield of each sample was at least 3 million CDR3-containing paired-end reads. TCRdb re-called the 5' RACE reads through MiXCR, storing one row per CDR3 protein. Among hundreds of thousands of distinct CDR3 sequences, 35% to 50% were seen once, and the ten largest hold 30%. With respect to this clonotype: What it recognizes is unknown.

Trimming took off 2 bases at V and 2 bases at J, with 4 bases between the two ends. The germline V gene encodes CDR1 MNHNS and CDR2 SASEGT. The CDR3 is 12 amino acids. This sequence originates from a man older than 75 in good health. Sequencing was carried out using blood. The chain has TRBV6-1 and TRBJ2-7; D is uncertain. In DNA, the CDR3 is TGTGCCAGCAGTGAATCGACCTACGAGCAGTACTTC. It is translated as CASSESTYEQYF.